This TCR beta chain was recovered during a study of T cell changes during pregnancy in multiple sclerosis (dated by TCRdb to between 2019 and 2020). For the wider study: In women with multiple sclerosis, the researchers looked at how the T cell repertoire shifted as pregnancy progressed.

On this clone itself: This receptor's antigen is unknown. No base qualities exist here, and no much larger clone lies one base off it.

Library preparation used the immunoSEQ multiplex PCR assay. Held by TCRdb, this immuneACCESS table contains in-frame sequences only and omits some clones. Under half of the omission traces to an unresolved V gene where checked; the cause of the rest is unknown. The sample table contains 75,000 to 95,000 clones; only one count was recorded for about 92% of them. The ten top clones hold more than 2.5% of the sample. CDR1 and CDR2 (LNHDA, SQIVND) derive from the germline V gene (reference sequence). From the cysteine up to the phenylalanine, the CDR3 has a length of 13 residues. Here the CDR3 DNA is all that survives: 39 bases in frame from base 1. V is shortened by 8 bases, J by 3 bases, and the region joining them spans 11 bases.

The rearrangement joined TRBV19 to TRBJ1-5; TRBD1 is possibly the D segment (6 matching bases). The source material was peripheral blood, sampled in the second trimester of pregnancy. This TCR derives from a female donor with multiple sclerosis, enrolled in a pregnancy study. CDR3 region: CASGDNSNQPQHF. The nucleotides are TGTGCCAGTGGGGACAACTCCAATCAGCCCCAGCATTTT.